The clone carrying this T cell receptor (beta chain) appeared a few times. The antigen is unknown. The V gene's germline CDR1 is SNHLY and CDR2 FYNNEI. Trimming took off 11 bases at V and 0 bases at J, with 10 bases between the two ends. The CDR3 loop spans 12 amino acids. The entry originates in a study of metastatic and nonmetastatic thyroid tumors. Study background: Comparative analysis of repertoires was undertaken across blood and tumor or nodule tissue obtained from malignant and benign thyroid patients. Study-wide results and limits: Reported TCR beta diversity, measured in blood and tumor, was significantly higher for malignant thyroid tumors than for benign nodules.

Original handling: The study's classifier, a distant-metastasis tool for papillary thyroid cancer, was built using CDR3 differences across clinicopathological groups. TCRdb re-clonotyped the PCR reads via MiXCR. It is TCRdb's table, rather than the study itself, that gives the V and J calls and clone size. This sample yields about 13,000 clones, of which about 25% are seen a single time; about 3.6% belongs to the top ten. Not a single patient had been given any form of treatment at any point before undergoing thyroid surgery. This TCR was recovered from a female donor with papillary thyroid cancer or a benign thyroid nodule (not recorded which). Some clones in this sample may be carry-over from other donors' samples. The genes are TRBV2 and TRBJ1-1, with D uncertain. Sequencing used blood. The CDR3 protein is CAVLGVNTEAFF. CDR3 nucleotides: TGTGCCGTCCTGGGTGTGAACACTGAAGCTTTCTTT.